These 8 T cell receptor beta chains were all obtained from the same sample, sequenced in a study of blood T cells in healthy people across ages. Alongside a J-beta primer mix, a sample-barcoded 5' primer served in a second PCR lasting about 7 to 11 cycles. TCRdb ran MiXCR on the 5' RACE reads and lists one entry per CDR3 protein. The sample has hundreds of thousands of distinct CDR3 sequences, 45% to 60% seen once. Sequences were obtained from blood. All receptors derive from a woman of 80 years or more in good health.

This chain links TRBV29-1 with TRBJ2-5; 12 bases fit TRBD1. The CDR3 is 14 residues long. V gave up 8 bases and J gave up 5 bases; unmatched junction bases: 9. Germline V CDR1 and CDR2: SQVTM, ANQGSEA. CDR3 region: CSFWDRGLSETQYF. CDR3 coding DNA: TGCAGCTTTTGGGACAGGGGGCTTTCGGAGACCCAGTACTTC.

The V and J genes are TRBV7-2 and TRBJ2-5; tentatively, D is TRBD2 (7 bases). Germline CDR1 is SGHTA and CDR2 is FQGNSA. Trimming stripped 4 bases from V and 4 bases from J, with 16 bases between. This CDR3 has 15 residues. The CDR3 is CASSSFLGGRETQYF. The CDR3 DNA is TGTGCCAGCAGCTCATTCCTGGGGGGGCGAGAGACCCAGTACTTC.

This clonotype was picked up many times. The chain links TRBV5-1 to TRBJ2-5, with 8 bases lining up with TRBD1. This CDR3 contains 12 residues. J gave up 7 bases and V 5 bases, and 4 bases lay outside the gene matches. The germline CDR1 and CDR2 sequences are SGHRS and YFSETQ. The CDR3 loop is CASRTGDRTQYF. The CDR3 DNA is TGCGCCAGCAGGACAGGGGATCGGACCCAGTACTTC.

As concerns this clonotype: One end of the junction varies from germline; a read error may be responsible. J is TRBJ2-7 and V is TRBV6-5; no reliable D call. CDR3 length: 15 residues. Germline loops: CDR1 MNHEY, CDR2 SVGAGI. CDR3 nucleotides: TGTGCAAGCAGTTACTCGCAACGGTCTTCTTACGAGCAGTACTTC. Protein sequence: CASSYSQRSSYEQYF.

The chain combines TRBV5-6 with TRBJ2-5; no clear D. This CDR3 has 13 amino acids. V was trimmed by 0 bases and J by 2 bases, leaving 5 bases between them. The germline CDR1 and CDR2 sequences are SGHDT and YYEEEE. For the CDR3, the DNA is TGTGCCAGCAGCTTGGAAGAGCAAGAGACCCAGTACTTC. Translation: CASSLEEQETQYF.

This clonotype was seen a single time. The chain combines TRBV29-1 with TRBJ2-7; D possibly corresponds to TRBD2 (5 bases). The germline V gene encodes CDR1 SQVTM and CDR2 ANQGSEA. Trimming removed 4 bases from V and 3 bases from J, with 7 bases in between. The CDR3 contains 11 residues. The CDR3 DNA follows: TGCAGCGTTGCGAGGGTCTACGAGCAGTACTTC. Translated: CSVARVYEQYF.

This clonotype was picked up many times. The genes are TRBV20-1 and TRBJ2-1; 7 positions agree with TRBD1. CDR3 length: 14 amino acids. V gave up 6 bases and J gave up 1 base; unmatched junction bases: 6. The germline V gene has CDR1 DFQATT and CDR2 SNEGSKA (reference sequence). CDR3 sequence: CSAPRGRSYNEQFF. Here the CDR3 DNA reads TGCAGTGCACCGAGGGGGCGATCCTACAATGAGCAGTTCTTC.

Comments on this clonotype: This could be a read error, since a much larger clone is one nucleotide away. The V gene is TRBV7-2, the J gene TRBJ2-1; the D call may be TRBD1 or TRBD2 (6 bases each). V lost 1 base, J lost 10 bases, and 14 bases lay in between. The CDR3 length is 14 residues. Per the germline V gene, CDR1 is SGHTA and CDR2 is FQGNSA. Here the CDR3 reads CASSLEGGAYEQFF. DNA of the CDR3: TGTGCCAGCAGCTTAGAGGGGGGAGCCTACGAGCAGTTCTTC.